This entry concerns a single T cell receptor beta chain. What it recognizes is unknown. Distinct nucleotide sequences in the sample also encode this CDR3. This entry comes from a study of cytomegalovirus exposure and HLA in healthy donors. Regarding the study as a whole: When the data were analyzed later, several of the most significant clusters appeared to be linked to common viral pathogens.

With 60 Vbeta and 13 Jbeta primers, the PCR was carried out. TCRdb keeps only in-frame clones here, not all; method: immunoSEQ multiplex PCR. The profile shows about 140,000 clones, just under 85% of them singletons. The CDR3 extends over 13 amino acids. The germline V gene has CDR1 GTSNPN and CDR2 SVGIG (reference sequence). The germline V and J ends were trimmed by 0 bases and 7 bases, with 7 bases remaining between them. Sequencing was done on a sample of PBMCs. The sequence was obtained from a woman aged 55-75 years in good health and CMV-seropositive. This chain connects TRBV30 to TRBJ1-6; unclear D gene. The CDR3 sequence is CAWSVSGNSPLHF. The CDR3 DNA reads TGTGCCTGGAGTGTATCGGGGAATTCACCCCTCCACTTT.